These T cell receptor beta chains were read from a single sample in a study of blood T cells in healthy people across ages. TCRdb independently ran MiXCR on the 5' RACE reads; one entry per CDR3 protein. The table records more than 800,000 distinct CDR3 sequences, around 30% of them present only once. Material: blood. These TCRs come from a woman older than 75 in good health. Both conserved end residues are part of each CDR3. A D gene is named only where the DNA matches it firmly. Not all rows give a size; the values are once, few, many and, for expanded clones, a class.

abundance,v_gene,j_gene,d_gene,CDR3aa,CDR3nt
many,TRBV20-1,TRBJ2-5,NA,CSVKAGASETQYF,TGCAGTGTCAAAGCCGGGGCCTCGGAGACCCAGTACTTC
NA,TRBV6-2/TRBV6-3,TRBJ2-5,NA,CAGSYRDMLRETQYF,TGTGCCGGCAGTTATAGGGACATGCTCCGAGAGACCCAGTACTTC
many,TRBV4-2,TRBJ2-3,TRBD2,CASSQGASGGSAGTDTQYF,TGTGCCAGCAGCCAAGGGGCTAGCGGGGGGTCGGCCGGCACAGATACGCAGTATTTT
few,TRBV6-2/TRBV6-3,TRBJ1-4,NA,CASSLGEAREKLFF,TGTGCCAGCAGCCTAGGGGAGGCGCGCGAAAAACTGTTTTTT
many,TRBV12-3/TRBV12-4,TRBJ1-1,NA,CASNGVNTEAFF,TGTGCCAGCAATGGAGTGAACACTGAAGCTTTCTTT
many,TRBV3-1,TRBJ2-3,NA,CASSNLDTQYF,TGTGCCAGCAGCAACCTAGATACGCAGTATTTT
few,TRBV3-1,TRBJ2-5,TRBD2,CASSQAPSGAVTQYF,TGTGCCAGCAGCCAAGCTCCTAGCGGGGCGGTGACCCAGTACTTC
few,TRBV7-2,TRBJ2-7,NA,CASSLESHGEQYF,TGTGCCAGCAGCTTAGAGTCCCATGGTGAGCAGTACTTC
many,TRBV3-1,TRBJ2-7,NA,CASSQGIYYEQYF,TGTGCCAGCAGCCAAGGCATTTACTACGAGCAGTACTTC
NA,TRBV15,TRBJ1-6,NA,CVTSSRAQDSPLHF,TGTGTCACCAGCAGCCGGGCTCAAGATTCACCCCTCCACTTT
NA,TRBV7-6,TRBJ2-2,NA,CAGSLGLSGELFF,TGTGCCGGCAGCCTGGGGTTGAGCGGGGAGCTGTTTTTT
NA,TRBV20-1,TRBJ2-1,NA,CSIGTSTGNEQFF,TGCAGTATAGGGACCTCGACTGGCAATGAGCAGTTCTTC
NA,TRBV20-1,TRBJ2-2,NA,CSARKRGSGELFF,TGCAGTGCTAGAAAACGGGGGTCCGGGGAGCTGTTTTTT
many,TRBV5-1,TRBJ2-4,NA,CASSPGHRNQNIQYF,TGCGCCAGCAGCCCGGGACACAGAAACCAAAACATTCAGTACTTC
many,TRBV6-6,TRBJ1-2,TRBD1,CASSYPGQGADGYTF,TGTGCCAGCAGTTATCCGGGACAGGGGGCCGATGGCTACACCTTC
NA,TRBV7-2,TRBJ1-1,TRBD1,CASTVGTGNTEAFF,TGTGCCAGCACCGTTGGGACAGGGAACACTGAAGCTTTCTTT
many,TRBV7-2,TRBJ2-7,TRBD2,CASSRTSGKSSYEQYF,TGTGCCAGCAGCCGGACTAGCGGTAAAAGCTCCTACGAGCAGTACTTC
many,TRBV5-5,TRBJ2-1,NA,CASTHPGGAYNEQFF,TGTGCCAGCACCCATCCGGGGGGCGCATACAATGAGCAGTTCTTC